This T cell receptor beta chain was identified during a study of blood T cell repertoires in COVID-19 (dated by TCRdb to about 2020). Concerning the study at large: Samples covering the acute and convalescent phases of COVID-19 were provided by collaborators in the United States, Italy and Spain. The material from the prospective study consisted of cDNA or gDNA derived from T cells, B-cell-depleted T cells, or PBMCs. The repertoires were released in a freely available public database meant as a resource for research on the immune response to SARS-CoV-2. Deeply sampled blood TCRbeta repertoires from subjects exposed to, actively infected with, or recovered from COVID-19 were included in the dataset. A de-identified subject ID, COVID-19 status, age in years and sex were almost always included in the sample metadata. Samples were obtained from the ongoing ImmuneRACE study (first 160 participants) and from roughly 1,300 subjects provided by 6 global collaborators. Where available, HLA class I and class II types were taken from metadata supplied by the sample provider and were not determined by assay-based typing.

This clone was seen a few times. Which antigen it targets is not known. No qualities accompany the bases; no much larger clone lies one base away. What the research found in general, with its limitations: How much clinical and demographic metadata was included differed by source and by participant, and the metadata was provided uncurated.

Samples from volunteer blood donors who had recovered from COVID-19 were contributed by a second Seattle source. Collaborating institutions collected whole blood in K2EDTA tubes following their own protocols. For TCRbeta analysis, collaborators shipped samples in one of three forms: frozen whole blood, isolated PBMCs, or DNA extracted from either of those sample types. The immunoSEQ Assay, a bias-controlled multiplex PCR, was used to amplify TCRbeta CDR3 regions from genomic DNA. The paper's data handling went like this. Within the assay, amplification of reference gene primers was used to estimate how many nucleated cells each sample contained. Sequence reads were collapsed and filtered to measure the absolute abundance of every unique TCRbeta CDR3 rearrangement. For each sample, productive Simpson clonality was calculated as the square root of Simpson's diversity index over productive rearrangements. Drawn from immuneACCESS, this table holds only the in-frame rearrangements with V and J called that TCRdb kept. Clones are partly lost; checked studies trace under half to an unresolved V gene and leave the rest unexplained. V, J and clone size derive from that table, while D and trimming were established from the DNA sequence. Across this sample there are roughly 220,000 clones, with about 80% seen only once. 3% to 3.5% of the sample comes from the top ten.

The CDR3 runs 14 residues from the cysteine to the phenylalanine. Left in the record is the CDR3 DNA by itself, 42 bases read in frame from the first base. Trimming costs V 5 bases and J 3 bases, and their ends lie 12 bases apart. The germline V gene sets CDR1 to MRHNA and CDR2 to SNTAGT. The material sequenced was peripheral blood. The TCR originated in a woman between 25 and 40 years old who had recovered from COVID-19. This receptor chain uses TRBV6-4 and TRBJ2-3; TRBD1 could be the D gene, as 5 bases match. The CDR3 protein is CASSLDSHTDTQYF. The DNA sequence is given as TGTGCCAGCAGTCTCGACAGCCATACAGATACGCAGTATTTT.